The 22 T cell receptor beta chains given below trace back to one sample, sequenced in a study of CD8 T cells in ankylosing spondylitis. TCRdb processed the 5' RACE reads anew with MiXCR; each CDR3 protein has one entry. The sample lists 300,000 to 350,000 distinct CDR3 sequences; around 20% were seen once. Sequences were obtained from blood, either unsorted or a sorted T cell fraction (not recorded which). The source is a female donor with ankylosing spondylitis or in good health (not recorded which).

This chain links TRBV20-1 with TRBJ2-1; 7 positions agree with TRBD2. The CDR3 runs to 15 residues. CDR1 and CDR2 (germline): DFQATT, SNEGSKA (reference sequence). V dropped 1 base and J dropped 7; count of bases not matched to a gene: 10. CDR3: CSARARGRVGNEQFF. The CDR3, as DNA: TGCAGTGCTAGAGCTCGTGGGAGGGTAGGGAATGAGCAGTTCTTC.

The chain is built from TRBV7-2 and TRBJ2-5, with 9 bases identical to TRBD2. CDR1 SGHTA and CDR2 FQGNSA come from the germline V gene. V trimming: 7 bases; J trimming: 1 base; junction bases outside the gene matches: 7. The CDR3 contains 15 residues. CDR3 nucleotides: TGTGCCAGCACCCTGACGGGACTAGCCCAAGAGACCCAGTACTTC. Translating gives CASTLTGLAQETQYF.

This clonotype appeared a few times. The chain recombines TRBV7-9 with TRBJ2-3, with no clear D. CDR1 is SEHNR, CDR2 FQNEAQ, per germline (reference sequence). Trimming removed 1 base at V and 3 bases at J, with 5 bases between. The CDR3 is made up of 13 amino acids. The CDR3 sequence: CASSLDLTDTQYF. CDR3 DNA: TGTGCCAGCAGCTTAGACTTAACAGATACGCAGTATTTT.

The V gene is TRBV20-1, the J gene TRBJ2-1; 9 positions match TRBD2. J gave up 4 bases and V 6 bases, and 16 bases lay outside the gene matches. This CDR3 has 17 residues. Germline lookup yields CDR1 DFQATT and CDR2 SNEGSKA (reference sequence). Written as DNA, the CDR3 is TGCAGTGCCCGGGGGCAGCGGGGGGACCGAATATACAATGAGCAGTTCTTC. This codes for CSARGQRGDRIYNEQFF.

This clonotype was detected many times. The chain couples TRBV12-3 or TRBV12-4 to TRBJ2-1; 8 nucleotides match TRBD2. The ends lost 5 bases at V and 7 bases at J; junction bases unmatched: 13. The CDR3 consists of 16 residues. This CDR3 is CASSMLAGRAGNEQFF. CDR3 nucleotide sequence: TGTGCCAGCAGTATGTTAGCGGGGAGGGCCGGGAATGAGCAGTTCTTC.

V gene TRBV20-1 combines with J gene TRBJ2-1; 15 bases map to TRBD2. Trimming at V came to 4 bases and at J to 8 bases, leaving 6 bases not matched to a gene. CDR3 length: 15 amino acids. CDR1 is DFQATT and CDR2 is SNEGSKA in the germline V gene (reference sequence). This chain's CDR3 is CSAKGLAGGRDEQFF. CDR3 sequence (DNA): TGCAGTGCTAAGGGACTAGCGGGAGGACGGGATGAGCAGTTCTTC.

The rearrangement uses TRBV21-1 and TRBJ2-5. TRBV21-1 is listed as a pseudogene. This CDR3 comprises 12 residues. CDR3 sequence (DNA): TGTGCCAGCAGCAAATGGTGGGAGACCCAGTACTTC. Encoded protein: CASSKWWETQYF.

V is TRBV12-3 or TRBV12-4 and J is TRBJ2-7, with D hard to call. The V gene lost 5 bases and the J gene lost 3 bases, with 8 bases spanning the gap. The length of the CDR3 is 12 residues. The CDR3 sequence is CASSPNIYEQYF. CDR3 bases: TGTGCCAGCAGTCCGAATATCTACGAGCAGTACTTC.

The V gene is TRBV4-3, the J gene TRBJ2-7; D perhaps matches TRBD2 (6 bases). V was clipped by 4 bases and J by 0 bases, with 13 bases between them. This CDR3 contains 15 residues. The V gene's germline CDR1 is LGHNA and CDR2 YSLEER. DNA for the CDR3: TGCGCCAGCAGCCTACTTAGCGGTCGCTCCTACGAGCAGTACTTC. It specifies CASSLLSGRSYEQYF.

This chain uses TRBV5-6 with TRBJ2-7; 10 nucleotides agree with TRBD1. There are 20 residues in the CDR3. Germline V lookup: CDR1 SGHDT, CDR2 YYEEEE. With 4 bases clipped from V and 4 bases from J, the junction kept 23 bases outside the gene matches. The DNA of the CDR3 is TGTGCCAGCAGCCCCCTGGTTGGGGGACAGGGGATGCCAACGCCGTACGAGCAGTACTTC. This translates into CASSPLVGGQGMPTPYEQYF. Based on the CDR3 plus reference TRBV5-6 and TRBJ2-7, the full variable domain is DAGVTQSPTHLIKTRGQQVTLRCSPKSGHDTVSWYQQALGQGPQFIFQYYEEEERQRGNFPDRFSGHQFPNYSSELNVNALLLGDSALYLCASSPLVGGQGMPTPYEQYFGPGTRLTVT.

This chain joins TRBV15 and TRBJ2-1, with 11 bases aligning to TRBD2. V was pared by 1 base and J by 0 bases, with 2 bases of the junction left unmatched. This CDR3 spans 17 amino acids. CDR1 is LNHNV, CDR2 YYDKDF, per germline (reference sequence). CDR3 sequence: CATSRGTSGSSYNEQFF. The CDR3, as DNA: TGTGCCACCAGCAGAGGAACTAGCGGGAGCTCCTACAATGAGCAGTTCTTC.

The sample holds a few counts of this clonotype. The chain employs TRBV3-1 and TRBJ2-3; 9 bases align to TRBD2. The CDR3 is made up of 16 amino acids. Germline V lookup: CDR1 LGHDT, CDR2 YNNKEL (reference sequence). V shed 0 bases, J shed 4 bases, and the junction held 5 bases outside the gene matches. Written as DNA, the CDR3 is TGTGCCAGCAGCCAAGATCTCCTAGCGGGATCAGATACGCAGTATTTT. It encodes CASSQDLLAGSDTQYF.

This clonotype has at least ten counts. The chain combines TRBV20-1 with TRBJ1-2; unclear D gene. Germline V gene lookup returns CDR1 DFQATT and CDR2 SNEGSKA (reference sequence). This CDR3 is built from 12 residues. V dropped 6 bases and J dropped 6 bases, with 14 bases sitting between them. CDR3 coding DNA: TGCAGTGCCGTACGGGGAAGGGATGGCTACACCTTC. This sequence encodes CSAVRGRDGYTF.

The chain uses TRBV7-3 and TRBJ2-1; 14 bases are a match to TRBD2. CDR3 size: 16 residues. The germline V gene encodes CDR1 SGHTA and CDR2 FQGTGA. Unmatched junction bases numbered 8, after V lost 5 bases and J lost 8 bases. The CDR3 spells CASSAVGLAGEDEQFF. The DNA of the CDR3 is TGTGCCAGCAGCGCCGTGGGACTAGCGGGAGAGGATGAGCAGTTCTTC.

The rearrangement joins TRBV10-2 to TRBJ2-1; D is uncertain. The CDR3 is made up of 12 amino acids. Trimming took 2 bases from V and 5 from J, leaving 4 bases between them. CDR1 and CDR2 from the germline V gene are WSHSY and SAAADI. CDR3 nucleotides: TGCGCCAGCAGTGAGGCAAACAATGAGCAGTTCTTC. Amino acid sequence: CASSEANNEQFF.

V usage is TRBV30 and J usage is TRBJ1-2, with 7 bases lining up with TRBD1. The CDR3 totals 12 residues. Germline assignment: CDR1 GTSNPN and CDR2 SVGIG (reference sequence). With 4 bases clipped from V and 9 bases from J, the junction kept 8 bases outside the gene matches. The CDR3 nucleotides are TGTGCCTGGATCAAGACAGGGAGTCGCTACACCTTC. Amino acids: CAWIKTGSRYTF.

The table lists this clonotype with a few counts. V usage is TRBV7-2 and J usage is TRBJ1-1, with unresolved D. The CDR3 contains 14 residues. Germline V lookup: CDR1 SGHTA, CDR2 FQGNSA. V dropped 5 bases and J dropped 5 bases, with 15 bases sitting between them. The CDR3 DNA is TGTGCCAGCAGCCCCCAGGCCCAATGGACTGAAGCTTTCTTT. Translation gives CASSPQAQWTEAFF.

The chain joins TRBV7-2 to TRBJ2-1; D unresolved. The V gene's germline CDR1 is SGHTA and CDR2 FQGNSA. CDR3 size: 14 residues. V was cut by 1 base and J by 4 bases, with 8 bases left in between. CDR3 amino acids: CASSLVLNYNEQFF. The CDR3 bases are TGTGCCAGCAGCTTAGTTCTGAATTACAATGAGCAGTTCTTC.

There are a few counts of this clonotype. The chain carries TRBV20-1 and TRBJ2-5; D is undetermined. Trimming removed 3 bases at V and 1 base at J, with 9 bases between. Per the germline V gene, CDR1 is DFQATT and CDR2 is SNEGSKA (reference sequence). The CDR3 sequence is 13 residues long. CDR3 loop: CSARAPPQETQYF. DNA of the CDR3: TGCAGTGCTAGGGCCCCTCCCCAAGAGACCCAGTACTTC.

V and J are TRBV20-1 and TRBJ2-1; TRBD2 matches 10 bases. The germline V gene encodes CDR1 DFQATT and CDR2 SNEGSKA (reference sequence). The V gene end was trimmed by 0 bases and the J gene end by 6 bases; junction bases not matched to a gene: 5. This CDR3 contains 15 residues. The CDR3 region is CSARDRRTSGNEQFF. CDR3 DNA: TGCAGTGCTAGAGATCGGCGGACTAGCGGCAATGAGCAGTTCTTC.

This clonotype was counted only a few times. CDR3 bases: TGTGCCAGCAGACGAAGCGGGAGATGGGACACCGGGGAGCTGTTTTTT. Its protein product is CASRRSGRWDTGELFF. This chain uses TRBV6-1 with TRBJ2-2, with TRBD2 matching over 8 bases. V gave up 6 bases and J gave up 3 bases; unmatched junction bases: 9. This CDR3 region has 16 residues. Germline lookup yields CDR1 MNHNS and CDR2 SASEGT.

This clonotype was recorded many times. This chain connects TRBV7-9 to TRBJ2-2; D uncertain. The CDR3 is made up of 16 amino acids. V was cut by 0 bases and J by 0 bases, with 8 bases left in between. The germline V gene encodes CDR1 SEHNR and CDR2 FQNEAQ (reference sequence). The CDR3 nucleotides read TGTGCCAGCAGCTTAGCGCGCCCTCCGAACACCGGGGAGCTGTTTTTT. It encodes CASSLARPPNTGELFF.